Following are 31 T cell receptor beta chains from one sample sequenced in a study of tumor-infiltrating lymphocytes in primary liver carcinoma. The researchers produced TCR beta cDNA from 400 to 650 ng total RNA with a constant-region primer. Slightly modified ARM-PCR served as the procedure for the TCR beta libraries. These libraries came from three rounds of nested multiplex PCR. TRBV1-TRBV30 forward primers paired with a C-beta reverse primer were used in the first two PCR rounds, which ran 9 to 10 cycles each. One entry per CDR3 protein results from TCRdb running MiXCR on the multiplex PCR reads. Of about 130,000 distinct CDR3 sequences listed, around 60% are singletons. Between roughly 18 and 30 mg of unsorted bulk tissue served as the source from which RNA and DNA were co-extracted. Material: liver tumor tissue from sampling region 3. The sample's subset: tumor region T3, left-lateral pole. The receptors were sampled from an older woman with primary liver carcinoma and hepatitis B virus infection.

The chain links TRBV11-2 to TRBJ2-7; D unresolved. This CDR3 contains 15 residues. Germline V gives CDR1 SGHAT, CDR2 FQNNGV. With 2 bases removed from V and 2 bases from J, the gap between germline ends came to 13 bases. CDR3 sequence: CASSLSVEATYEQYF. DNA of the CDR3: TGTGCCAGCAGCTTAAGTGTAGAGGCGACCTACGAGCAGTACTTC.

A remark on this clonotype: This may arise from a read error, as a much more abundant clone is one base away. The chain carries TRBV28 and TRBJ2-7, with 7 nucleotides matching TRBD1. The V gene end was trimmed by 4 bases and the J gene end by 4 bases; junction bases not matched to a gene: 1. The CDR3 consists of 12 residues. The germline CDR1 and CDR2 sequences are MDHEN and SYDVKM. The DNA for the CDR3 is TGTGCCAGCAGTTCCAGGGGGTACGAGCAGTACTTC. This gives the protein CASSSRGYEQYF.

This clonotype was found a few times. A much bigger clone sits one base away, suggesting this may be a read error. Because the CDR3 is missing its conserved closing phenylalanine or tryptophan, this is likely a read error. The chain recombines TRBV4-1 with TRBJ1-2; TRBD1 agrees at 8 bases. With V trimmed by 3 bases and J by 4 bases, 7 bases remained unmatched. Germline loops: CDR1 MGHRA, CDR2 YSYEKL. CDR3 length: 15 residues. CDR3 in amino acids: CASSQGDRRAYGYTS. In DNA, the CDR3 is TGCGCCAGCAGCCAGGGGGACAGGAGGGCCTATGGCTACACCTCC.

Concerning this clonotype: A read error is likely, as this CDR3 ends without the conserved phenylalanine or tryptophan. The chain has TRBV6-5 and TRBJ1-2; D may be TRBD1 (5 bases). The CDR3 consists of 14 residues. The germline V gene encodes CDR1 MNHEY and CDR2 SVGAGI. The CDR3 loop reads CAGSYQGGNYGYTL. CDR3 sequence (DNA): TGTGCCGGCAGTTACCAGGGTGGGAACTATGGCTACACCCTC.

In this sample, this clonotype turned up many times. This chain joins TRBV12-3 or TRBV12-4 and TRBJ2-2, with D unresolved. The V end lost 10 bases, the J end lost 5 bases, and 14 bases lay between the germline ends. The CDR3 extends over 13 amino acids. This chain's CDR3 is CATGLDRTGELFF. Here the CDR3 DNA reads TGTGCCACCGGCTTGGATAGGACCGGGGAGCTGTTTTTT.

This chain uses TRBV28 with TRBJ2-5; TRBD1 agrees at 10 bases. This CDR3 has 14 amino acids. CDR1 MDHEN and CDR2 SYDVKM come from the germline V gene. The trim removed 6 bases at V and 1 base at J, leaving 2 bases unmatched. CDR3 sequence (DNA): TGTGCCAGCAGCCGGGACAGGGGCCAAGAGACCCAGTACTTC. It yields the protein CASSRDRGQETQYF.

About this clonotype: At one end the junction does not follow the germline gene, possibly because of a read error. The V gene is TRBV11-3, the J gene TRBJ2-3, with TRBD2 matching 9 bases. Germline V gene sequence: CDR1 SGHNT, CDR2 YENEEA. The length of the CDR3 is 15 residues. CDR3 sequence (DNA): TGTGCCAGCATCTTAGAAGCGGGAGGACCTGATACGCAGTATTTT. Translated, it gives CASILEAGGPDTQYF.

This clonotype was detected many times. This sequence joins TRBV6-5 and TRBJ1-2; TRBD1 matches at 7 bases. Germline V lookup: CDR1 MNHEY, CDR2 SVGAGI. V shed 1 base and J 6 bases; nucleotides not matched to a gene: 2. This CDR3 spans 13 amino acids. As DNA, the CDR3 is TGTGCCAGCAGTTACTTCCAGGGGGATGGCTACACCTTC. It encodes CASSYFQGDGYTF.

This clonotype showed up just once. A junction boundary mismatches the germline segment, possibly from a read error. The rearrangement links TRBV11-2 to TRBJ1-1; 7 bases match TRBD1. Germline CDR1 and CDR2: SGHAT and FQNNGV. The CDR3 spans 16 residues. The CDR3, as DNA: TGCGCCAGCAGCCCAGGGGGACTCTGGACTAACACTGAAGCTTTCTTT. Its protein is CASSPGGLWTNTEAFF.

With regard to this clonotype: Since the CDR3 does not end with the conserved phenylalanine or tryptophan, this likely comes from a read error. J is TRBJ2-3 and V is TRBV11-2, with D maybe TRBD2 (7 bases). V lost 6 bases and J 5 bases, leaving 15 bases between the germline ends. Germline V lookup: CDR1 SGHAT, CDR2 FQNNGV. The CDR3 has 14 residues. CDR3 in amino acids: CASSGGGVGDTQYL. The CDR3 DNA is TGTGCCAGCAGTGGCGGGGGCGTGGGAGATACGCAGTATTTA.

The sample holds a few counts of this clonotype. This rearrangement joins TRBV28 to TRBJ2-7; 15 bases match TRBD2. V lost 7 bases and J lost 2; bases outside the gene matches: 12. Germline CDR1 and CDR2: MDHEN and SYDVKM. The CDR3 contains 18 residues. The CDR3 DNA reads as TGTGCCAGCACTCCCGGGGGACTAGCGGGAGGATCGGCCTACGAGCAGTACTTC. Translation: CASTPGGLAGGSAYEQYF.

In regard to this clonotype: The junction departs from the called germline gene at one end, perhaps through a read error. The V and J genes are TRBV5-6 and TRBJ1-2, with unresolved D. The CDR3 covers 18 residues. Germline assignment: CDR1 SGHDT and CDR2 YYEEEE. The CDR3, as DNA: TGTGCCAACAGCTCTCTTGAGGGAATCTCCCTCCTAAACTATGGCTACACCTTC. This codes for CANSSLEGISLLNYGYTF.

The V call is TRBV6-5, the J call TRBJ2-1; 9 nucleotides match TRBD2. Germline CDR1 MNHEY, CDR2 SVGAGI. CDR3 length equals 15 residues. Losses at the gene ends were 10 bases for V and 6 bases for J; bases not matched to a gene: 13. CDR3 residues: CANSYSGRLGNEQFF. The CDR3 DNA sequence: TGTGCCAATAGTTACAGCGGGAGGCTCGGCAATGAGCAGTTCTTC.

Written as DNA, the CDR3 is TGTGCCAGCACAGGGTGTATTAAAGATGAGCAGTTCTTC. This gives the protein CASTGCIKDEQFF. V gene TRBV6-5 combines with J gene TRBJ2-1; D is possibly TRBD1 (5 bases). This CDR3 is built from 13 residues. V dropped 7 bases and J dropped 8 bases, with 15 bases sitting between them. Per germline, CDR1 MNHEY and CDR2 SVGAGI.

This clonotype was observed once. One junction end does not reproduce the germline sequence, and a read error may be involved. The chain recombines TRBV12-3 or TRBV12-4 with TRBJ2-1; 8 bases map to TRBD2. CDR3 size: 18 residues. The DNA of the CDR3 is TGTGCCATCAGTCCCACTCCCGTACTAGCGGTGTCCTACAATGAGCAGTTCTTC. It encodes CAISPTPVLAVSYNEQFF.

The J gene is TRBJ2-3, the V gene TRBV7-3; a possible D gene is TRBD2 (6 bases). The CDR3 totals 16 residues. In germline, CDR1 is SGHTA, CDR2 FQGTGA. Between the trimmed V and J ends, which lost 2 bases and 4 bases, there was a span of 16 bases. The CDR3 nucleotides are TGTGCCAGCAGCTTACTTGGGGCGGGGTTTGCAGATACGCAGTATTTT. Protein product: CASSLLGAGFADTQYF.

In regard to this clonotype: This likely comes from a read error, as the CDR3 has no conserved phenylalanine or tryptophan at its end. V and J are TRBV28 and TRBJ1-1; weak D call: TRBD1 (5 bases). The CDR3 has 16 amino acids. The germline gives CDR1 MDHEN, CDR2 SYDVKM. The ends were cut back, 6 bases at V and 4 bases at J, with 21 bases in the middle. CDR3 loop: CASSLPGRQRGTEAFS. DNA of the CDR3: TGTGCCAGCAGCCTCCCCGGCAGACAGCGCGGCACTGAAGCTTTCTCT.

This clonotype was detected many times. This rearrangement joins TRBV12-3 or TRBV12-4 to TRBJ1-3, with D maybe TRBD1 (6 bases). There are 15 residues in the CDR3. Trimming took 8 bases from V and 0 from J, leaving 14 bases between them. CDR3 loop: CASDEGGISGNTIYF. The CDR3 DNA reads TGTGCCAGCGATGAGGGGGGGATCTCTGGAAACACCATATATTTT.

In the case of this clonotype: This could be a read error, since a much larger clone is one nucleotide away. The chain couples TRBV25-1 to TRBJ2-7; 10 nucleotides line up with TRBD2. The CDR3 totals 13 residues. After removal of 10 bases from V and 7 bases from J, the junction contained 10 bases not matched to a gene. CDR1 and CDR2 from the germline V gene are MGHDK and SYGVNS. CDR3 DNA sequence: TGTGCCACTGCGACTAGCGGGCGTTTTGAGCAGTACTTC. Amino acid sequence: CATATSGRFEQYF.

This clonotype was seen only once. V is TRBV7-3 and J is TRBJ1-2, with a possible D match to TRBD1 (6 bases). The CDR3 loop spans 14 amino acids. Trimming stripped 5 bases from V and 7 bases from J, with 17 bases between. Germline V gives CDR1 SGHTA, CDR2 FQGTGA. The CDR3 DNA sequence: TGTGCCAGCAGCCCAAAACAGGGTCAGATTGGCTACACCTTC. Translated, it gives CASSPKQGQIGYTF.

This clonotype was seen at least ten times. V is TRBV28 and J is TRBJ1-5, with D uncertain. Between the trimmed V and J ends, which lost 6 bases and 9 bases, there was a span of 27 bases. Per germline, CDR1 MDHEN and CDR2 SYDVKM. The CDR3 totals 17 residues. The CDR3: CASSRRNTRARNRPQHF. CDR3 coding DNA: TGTGCCAGCAGCCGCCGTAATACAAGGGCCCGAAATAGGCCCCAGCATTTT.

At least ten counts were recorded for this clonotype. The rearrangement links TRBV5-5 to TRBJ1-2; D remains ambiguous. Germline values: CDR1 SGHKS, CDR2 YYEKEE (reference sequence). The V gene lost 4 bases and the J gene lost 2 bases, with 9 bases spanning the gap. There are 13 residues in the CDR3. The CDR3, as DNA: TGTGCCAGCAGCATCGGACCGAACTATGGCTACACCTTC. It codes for CASSIGPNYGYTF.

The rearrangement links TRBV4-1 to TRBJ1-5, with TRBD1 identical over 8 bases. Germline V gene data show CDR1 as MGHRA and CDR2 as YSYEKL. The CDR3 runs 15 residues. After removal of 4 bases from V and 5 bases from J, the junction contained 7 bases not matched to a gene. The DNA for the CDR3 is TGCGCCAGCAGCCTGATGGACAGGGCGGATCAGCCCCAGCATTTT. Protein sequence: CASSLMDRADQPQHF.

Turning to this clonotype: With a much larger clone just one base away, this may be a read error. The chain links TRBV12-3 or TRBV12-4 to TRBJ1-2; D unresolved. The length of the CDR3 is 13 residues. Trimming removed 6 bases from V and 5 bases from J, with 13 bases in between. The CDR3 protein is CASSTEGGYGYTF. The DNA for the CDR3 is TGTGCCAGCAGCACTGAGGGCGGGTATGGCTACACCTTC.

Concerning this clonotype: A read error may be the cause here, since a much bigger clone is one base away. CDR3 DNA sequence: TGTGCCAACAGTTACGGACCGGGACAGGTCCAAGAGACCCAGTACTTC. Translation: CANSYGPGQVQETQYF. This rearrangement joins TRBV6-2 or TRBV6-3 to TRBJ2-5; 8 bases agree with TRBD1. The CDR3 loop spans 16 amino acids. CDR1 is MNHEY and CDR2 is SVGEGT in the germline V gene.

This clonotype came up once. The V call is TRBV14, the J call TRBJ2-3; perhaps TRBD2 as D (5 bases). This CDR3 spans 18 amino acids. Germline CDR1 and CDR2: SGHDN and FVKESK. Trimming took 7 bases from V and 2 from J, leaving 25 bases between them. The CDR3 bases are TGTGCCAGCATAGAATGGGAGACCACATTGGGTATCACAGATACGCAGTATTTT. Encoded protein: CASIEWETTLGITDTQYF.

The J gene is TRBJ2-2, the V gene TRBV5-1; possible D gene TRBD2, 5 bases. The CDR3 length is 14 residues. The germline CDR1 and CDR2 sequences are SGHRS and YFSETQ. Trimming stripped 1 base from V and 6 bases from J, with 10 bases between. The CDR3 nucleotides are TGCGCCAGCAGCTTGTTACCTAGCCCCGGGGAGCTGTTTTTT. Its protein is CASSLLPSPGELFF.

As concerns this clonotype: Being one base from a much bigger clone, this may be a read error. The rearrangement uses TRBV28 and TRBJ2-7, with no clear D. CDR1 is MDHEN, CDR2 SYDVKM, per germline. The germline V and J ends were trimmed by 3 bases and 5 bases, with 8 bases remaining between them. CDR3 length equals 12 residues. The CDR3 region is CASSLRPHEQYF. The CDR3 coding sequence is TGTGCCAGCAGTTTGAGGCCCCACGAGCAGTACTTC. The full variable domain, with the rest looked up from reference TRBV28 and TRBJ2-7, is DVKVTQSSRYLVKRTGEKVFLECVQDMDHENMFWYRQDPGLGLRLIYFSYDVKMKEKGDIPEGYSVSREKKERFSLILESASTNQTSMYLCASSLRPHEQYFGPGTRLTVT.

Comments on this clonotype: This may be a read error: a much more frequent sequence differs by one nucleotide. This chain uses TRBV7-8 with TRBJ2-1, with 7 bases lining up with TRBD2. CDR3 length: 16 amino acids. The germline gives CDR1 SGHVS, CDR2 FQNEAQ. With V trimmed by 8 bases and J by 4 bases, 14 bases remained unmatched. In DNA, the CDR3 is TGTGCCAGCGGTGGGGCTGGCGGGAGCTTGTACAATGAGCAGTTCTTC. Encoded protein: CASGGAGGSLYNEQFF. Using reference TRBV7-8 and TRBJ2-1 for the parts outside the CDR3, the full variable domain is GAGVSQSPRYKVAKRGQDVALRCDPISGHVSLFWYQQALGQGPEFLTYFQNEAQLDKSGLPSDRFFAERPEGSVSTLKIQRTQQEDSAVYLCASGGAGGSLYNEQFFGPGTRLTVL.

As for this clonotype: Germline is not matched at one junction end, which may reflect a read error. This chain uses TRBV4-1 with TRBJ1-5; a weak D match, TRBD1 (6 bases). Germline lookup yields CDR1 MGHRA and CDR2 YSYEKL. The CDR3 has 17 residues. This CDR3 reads CASSHRILTGIDQPQHF. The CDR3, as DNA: TGCGCAAGCAGCCATAGAATCCTAACAGGGATCGATCAGCCCCAGCATTTT.

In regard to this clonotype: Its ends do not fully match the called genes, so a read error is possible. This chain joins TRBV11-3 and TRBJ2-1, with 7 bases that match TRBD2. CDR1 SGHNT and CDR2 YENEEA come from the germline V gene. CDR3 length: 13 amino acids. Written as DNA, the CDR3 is TGTGCCAGCAGTCTGGGGGGGACCGGTGAGCAGTCCTTC. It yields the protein CASSLGGTGEQSF.